This T cell receptor (beta chain) was retrieved from a study of control samples from healthy donors and cancer patients. Data came from immunoSEQ multiplex PCR; TCRdb stores just in-frame clones and leaves some out. The table includes 170,000 or so clones, 90% to 95% detected once. The V gene's germline CDR1 is KGHSH and CDR2 LQKENI. Trimming took 4 bases from V and 0 from J, leaving 9 bases between them. There are 14 residues in the CDR3. Material: blood. The TCR was taken from a young man in good health. The chain recombines TRBV18 with TRBJ2-5, with D perhaps TRBD1 (6 bases). The CDR3 nucleotides are TGTGCCAGCTCACAATACAGGGACCAAGAGACCCAGTACTTC. Encoded protein: CASSQYRDQETQYF.